The rows below give T cell receptor beta chains drawn from one sample of a study of lymphopenia after photon versus proton radiotherapy. The data were produced by immunoSEQ multiplex PCR, yet TCRdb's version contains in-frame clones alone and is incomplete. The table has fewer than 45,000 clones, about 86% seen once. The material was peripheral blood, obtained from a patient treated with proton-based radiotherapy. These receptors were obtained from a woman in her 70s with pancreatic cancer. Some clones in this sample may be carry-over from other donors' samples. The CDR3 runs from the conserved cysteine through the conserved F or W.

v_call: TRBV2; j_call: TRBJ2-2; cdr3_length: 15; cdr3_aa: CASSELSGVTGELFF
v_call: TRBV9; j_call: TRBJ2-3; cdr3_length: 12; cdr3_aa: CASTGDTDTQYF
v_call: TRBV5-4; j_call: TRBJ2-7; cdr3_length: 13; cdr3_aa: CASSLETSYEQYF
v_call: TRBV5-1; j_call: TRBJ1-5; cdr3_length: 17; cdr3_aa: CASSPNPTVNSNQPQHF
v_call: TRBV7-3; j_call: TRBJ2-2; cdr3_length: 16; cdr3_aa: CASSLTPSGNTGELFF
v_call: TRBV15; j_call: TRBJ2-1; cdr3_length: 18; cdr3_aa: CATSREISSGGSYNEQFF
v_call: TRBV9; j_call: TRBJ2-1; cdr3_length: 16; cdr3_aa: CASSVGVGERDNEQFF
v_call: TRBV28; j_call: TRBJ1-3; cdr3_length: 14; cdr3_aa: CASRPRDSGNTIYF
v_call: TRBV5-6; j_call: TRBJ2-3; cdr3_length: 16; cdr3_aa: CASTPRAGRFGDTQYF
v_call: TRBV5-1; j_call: TRBJ2-7; cdr3_length: 17; cdr3_aa: CASRSGTSGSVDREQYF
v_call: TRBV6-1; j_call: TRBJ2-2; cdr3_length: 16; cdr3_aa: CASSGDRGRITGELFF
v_call: TRBV30; j_call: TRBJ1-2; cdr3_length: 11; cdr3_aa: CAWSRTSGYTF
v_call: TRBV7-2; j_call: TRBJ1-1; cdr3_length: 15; cdr3_aa: CASSLEFGFGTEAFF
v_call: TRBV29-1; j_call: TRBJ2-1; cdr3_length: 13; cdr3_aa: CSVETGGYNEQFF
v_call: TRBV9; j_call: TRBJ2-5; cdr3_length: 14; cdr3_aa: CASSVRATVETQYF
v_call: TRBV15; j_call: TRBJ2-2; cdr3_length: 13; cdr3_aa: CATKDKMTGELFF
v_call: TRBV29-1; j_call: TRBJ2-2; cdr3_length: 14; cdr3_aa: CSVSDSTFTGELFF
v_call: TRBV18; j_call: TRBJ2-1; cdr3_length: 16; cdr3_aa: CASSPPGLAGGDEQFF
v_call: TRBV7-9; j_call: TRBJ1-4; cdr3_length: 15; cdr3_aa: CASSTRTGLNEKLFF
v_call: TRBV7-2; j_call: TRBJ1-1; cdr3_length: 15; cdr3_aa: CASSGRGLTNTEAFF
v_call: TRBV9; j_call: TRBJ2-1; cdr3_length: 17; cdr3_aa: CASSDGTGIYSTMRQFF
v_call: TRBV1; j_call: TRBJ1-1; cdr3_length: 13; cdr3_aa: CTSSDGNNTEAFF
v_call: TRBV7-2; j_call: TRBJ2-7; cdr3_length: 15; cdr3_aa: CASSFPTSDSYEQYF
v_call: TRBV29-1; j_call: TRBJ2-3; cdr3_length: 14; cdr3_aa: CSAEGLSSTDTQYF
v_call: TRBV19; j_call: TRBJ2-5; cdr3_length: 14; cdr3_aa: CASSIAGEWETQYF
v_call: TRBV19; j_call: TRBJ2-1; cdr3_length: 15; cdr3_aa: CASSPPQGNYNEQFF
v_call: TRBV21-1; j_call: TRBJ2-1; cdr3_length: 17; cdr3_aa: CASSKGRDRGDGNEQFF
v_call: TRBV10-3; j_call: TRBJ2-5; cdr3_length: 13; cdr3_aa: CAISVGSQETQYF
v_call: TRBV30; j_call: TRBJ1-1; cdr3_length: 14; cdr3_aa: CACVTGQTNTEAFF
v_call: TRBV7-6; j_call: TRBJ1-1; cdr3_length: 13; cdr3_aa: CASSLLGRTEAFF
v_call: TRBV28; j_call: TRBJ1-6; cdr3_length: 15; cdr3_aa: CASSLSPGGSSPLHF